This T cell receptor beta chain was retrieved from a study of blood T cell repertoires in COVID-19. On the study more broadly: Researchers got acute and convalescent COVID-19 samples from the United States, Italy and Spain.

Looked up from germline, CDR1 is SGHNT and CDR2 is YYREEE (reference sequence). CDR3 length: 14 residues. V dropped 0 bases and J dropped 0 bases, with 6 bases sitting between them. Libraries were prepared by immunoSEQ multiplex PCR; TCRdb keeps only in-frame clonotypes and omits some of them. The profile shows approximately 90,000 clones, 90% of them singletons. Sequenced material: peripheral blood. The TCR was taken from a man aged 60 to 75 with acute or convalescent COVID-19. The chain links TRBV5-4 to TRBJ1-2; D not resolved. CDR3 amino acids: CASSLGETNYGYTF. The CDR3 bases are TGTGCCAGCAGCTTGGGGGAGACTAACTATGGCTACACCTTC.